These 31 T cell receptor beta chains originate from one sample sequenced in a study of cytomegalovirus exposure and HLA in healthy donors. Primers included in the PCR were 60 Vbeta and 13 Jbeta primers. Sequenced by immunoSEQ multiplex PCR; TCRdb stores in-frame clones only, minus some. Among nearly 110,000 clones listed, roughly 80% were seen once. The sample comprised PBMCs. These receptors came from a man under 40 in good health and CMV-seropositive.

This clone was counted a few times. One junction end does not reproduce the germline sequence, and a read error may be involved. The J gene is TRBJ2-4, the V gene TRBV6-1; 10 bases align to TRBD2. This CDR3 has 15 amino acids. The V gene's germline CDR1 is MNHNS and CDR2 SASEGT. CDR3 loop: CASSEEASGGNSQYF. CDR3 nucleotide sequence: TGTGCCAGCAGTGAAGAGGCTAGCGGGGGTAACAGTCAGTACTTC.

This clone turned up a few times. V and J are TRBV4-1 and TRBJ1-4; 7 bases align to TRBD1. There are 15 residues in the CDR3. Looked up from germline, CDR1 is MGHRA and CDR2 is YSYEKL. The ends lost 5 bases at V and 2 bases at J; junction bases unmatched: 5. This CDR3 is CASSYPGQTNEKLFF. In DNA, the CDR3 is TGCGCCAGCAGCTACCCGGGACAGACTAATGAAAAACTGTTTTTT.

The chain joins TRBV5-1 to TRBJ1-2; TRBD1 matches at 7 bases. V was clipped by 4 bases and J by 4 bases; unmatched bases: 4. The CDR3 extends over 13 amino acids. The germline V gene has CDR1 SGHRS and CDR2 YFSETQ. The CDR3 region has the DNA TGCGCCAGCAGCGCTGGGACAGCCTATGGCTACACCTTC. Amino acids: CASSAGTAYGYTF.

This clone came up once. The genes are TRBV7-9 and TRBJ1-6, with TRBD1 identical over 9 bases. V was pared by 11 bases and J by 10 bases, with 12 bases of the junction left unmatched. CDR1 SEHNR and CDR2 FQNEAQ come from the germline V gene (reference sequence). The CDR3 spans 14 residues. CDR3 sequence: CAADSGTGYSPLHF. In nucleotides, the CDR3 is TGTGCCGCAGATTCCGGGACAGGGTACTCACCCCTCCACTTT.

This CDR3 is CASSPGTSGWNEQFF. Here the CDR3 DNA reads TGTGCCAGCAGCCCCGGGACTAGCGGGTGGAATGAGCAGTTCTTC. The chain is built from TRBV14 and TRBJ2-1; TRBD2 matches 12 bases. The J segment lost 7 bases and the V segment lost 4 bases, leaving 5 bases of the junction unmatched. Germline V gene sequence: CDR1 SGHDN, CDR2 FVKESK. This CDR3 spans 15 amino acids.

This chain links TRBV29-1 with TRBJ1-1; weak D call: TRBD1 (5 bases). The germline V gene encodes CDR1 SQVTM and CDR2 ANQGSEA. The V end lost 4 bases, the J end lost 4 bases, and 13 bases lay between the germline ends. The CDR3 extends over 13 amino acids. This chain's CDR3 is CSVVRGRGTEAFF. In DNA form, the CDR3 reads TGCAGCGTTGTGCGGGGAAGGGGCACTGAAGCTTTCTTT.

The CDR3 loop is CASSARWRGYGYTF. CDR3 coding DNA: TGTGCCAGCAGCGCCCGCTGGCGGGGCTATGGCTACACCTTC. This chain links TRBV5-5 with TRBJ1-2; D uncertain. V shed 4 bases and J shed 4 bases, with 14 bases lying between them. The CDR3 is made up of 14 amino acids. CDR1 is SGHKS, CDR2 YYEKEE, per germline (reference sequence).

The rearrangement uses TRBV2 and TRBJ2-5, with TRBD2 matching 12 bases. The ends lost 3 bases at V and 0 bases at J; junction bases unmatched: 8. Germline V gives CDR1 SNHLY, CDR2 FYNNEI. This CDR3 is built from 18 residues. CDR3 nucleotide sequence: TGTGCCAGCAGTGATCGGCTAGCGGGGGGGCCGGACCAAGAGACCCAGTACTTC. Protein: CASSDRLAGGPDQETQYF.

This clone was counted a few times. The rearrangement joins TRBV27 to TRBJ2-1; 7 bases line up with TRBD1. Per the germline V gene, CDR1 is MNHEY and CDR2 is SMNVEV (reference sequence). J lost 8 bases, V lost 0 bases, and 7 bases had no gene match. The CDR3 totals 15 residues. The CDR3 DNA reads TGTGCCAGCAGTTTATCGACAGGGACCACTGATGAGCAGTTCTTC. It encodes CASSLSTGTTDEQFF.

This sequence joins TRBV7-2 and TRBJ2-7; a weak D match, TRBD2 (5 bases). Germline V gene lookup returns CDR1 SGHTA and CDR2 FQGNSA. The V and J ends lost 5 bases and 3 bases respectively, with 17 bases between them. This CDR3 region has 15 residues. The CDR3 DNA follows: TGTGCCAGCAGCCTGGGCGGACTGATAATCTACGAGCAGTACTTC. Protein: CASSLGGLIIYEQYF.

This chain links TRBV2 with TRBJ1-5; 11 nucleotides match TRBD1. V gave up 6 bases and J gave up 10 bases; unmatched junction bases: 8. The length of the CDR3 is 14 residues. CDR1 and CDR2 (germline): SNHLY, FYNNEI. The CDR3 coding sequence is TGTGCCAGCAGGAGGACAGGGGGCGCGATACCCCAGCATTTT. It encodes CASRRTGGAIPQHF.

This clone has only one observation. The chain joins TRBV2 to TRBJ1-2, with 9 bases that match TRBD1. The CDR3 sequence is 13 residues long. V was clipped by 6 bases and J by 8 bases; unmatched bases: 7. In germline, CDR1 is SNHLY, CDR2 FYNNEI. As DNA, the CDR3 is TGTGCCAGCAGCGGACAGGGGAGGAGAGGCTACACCTTC. Residues: CASSGQGRRGYTF.

There are a few counts of this clone. The chain links TRBV13 to TRBJ2-3; TRBD2 matches at 7 bases. Germline trimming cut 6 bases from V and 4 bases from J; bases unmatched to any gene: 10. This CDR3 contains 15 residues. CDR1 and CDR2 from the germline V gene are PRHDT and FYEKMQ (reference sequence). The CDR3 DNA reads TGTGCCAGCAGTCGCTCCGGGGGGATGGCAGATACGCAGTATTTT. Amino acid sequence: CASSRSGGMADTQYF. Together with reference TRBV13 and TRBJ2-3, the CDR3 gives the full variable domain: AAGVIQSPRHLIKEKRETATLKCYPIPRHDTVYWYQQGPGQDPQFLISFYEKMQSDKGSIPDRFSAQQFSDYHSELNMSSLELGDSALYFCASSRSGGMADTQYFGPGTRLTVL.

The chain has TRBV2 and TRBJ2-3; TRBD2 aligns across 12 bases. There are 16 residues in the CDR3. CDR1 and CDR2 (germline): SNHLY, FYNNEI. Unmatched junction bases numbered 6, after V lost 8 bases and J lost 0 bases. This chain's CDR3 is CASVLAGGVSTDTQYF. CDR3 bases: TGTGCCAGCGTTCTAGCGGGGGGGGTTAGCACAGATACGCAGTATTTT.

The V gene is TRBV11-3, the J gene TRBJ2-5, with D unclear. The assigned J gene may be wrong: the sequence end matches TRBJ2-7 better. Germline V lookup: CDR1 SGHNT, CDR2 YENEEA. The CDR3 has 12 amino acids. The CDR3 DNA reads as TGTGCCAGCGCCATGTTTCTCTACGAGCAGTACTTC. Its protein product is CASAMFLYEQYF.

This clone was seen a few times. The chain recombines TRBV2 with TRBJ2-6, with 8 bases matching TRBD1. This CDR3 spans 16 amino acids. Germline V gives CDR1 SNHLY, CDR2 FYNNEI. V shed 7 bases and J 4 bases; nucleotides not matched to a gene: 9. The CDR3 sequence: CASKGQGSLGANVLTF. For the CDR3, the DNA is TGTGCCAGCAAAGGACAGGGCTCCTTGGGGGCCAACGTCCTGACTTTC. The whole variable domain, filled in from reference TRBV2 and TRBJ2-6, reads EPEVTQTPSHQVTQMGQEVILRCVPISNHLYFYWYRQILGQKVEFLVSFYNNEISEKSEIFDDQFSVERPDGSNFTLKIRSTKLEDSAMYFCASKGQGSLGANVLTFGAGSRLTVL.

The chain has TRBV6-1 and TRBJ1-1; D not resolved. Trimming took off 6 bases at V and 2 bases at J, with 10 bases between the two ends. The CDR3 is made up of 13 amino acids. CDR1 and CDR2 from the germline V gene are MNHNS and SASEGT. The CDR3 loop reads CASSTNRNTEAFF. Written as DNA, the CDR3 is TGTGCCAGCAGCACTAATAGAAACACTGAAGCTTTCTTT.

This chain uses TRBV12-5 with TRBJ1-5, with 9 bases fitting TRBD1. Germline CDR1 is LGHNT and CDR2 is FRNRAP. V trimming: 0 bases; J trimming: 3 bases; junction bases outside the gene matches: 6. The CDR3 runs 17 residues. CDR3 nucleotide sequence: TGTGCTAGTGGTTTGGTAGGGGACAGGGCAATCAATCAGCCCCAGCATTTT. Amino acid sequence: CASGLVGDRAINQPQHF.

The chain joins TRBV7-2 to TRBJ2-7; possibly TRBD1 for D (6 bases). The length of the CDR3 is 14 residues. Germline V lookup: CDR1 SGHTA, CDR2 FQGNSA. V lost 5 bases and J lost 5, with 16 bases in between. CDR3 sequence: CASSPRGGRHEQYF. CDR3 nucleotides: TGTGCCAGCAGCCCCAGGGGCGGGCGGCACGAGCAGTACTTC.

This clone was recorded a few times. The rearrangement joins TRBV9 to TRBJ2-1; tentatively, D is TRBD2 (7 bases). Germline lookup yields CDR1 SGDLS and CDR2 YYNGEE. V shed 4 bases and J shed 7 bases, with 18 bases lying between them. This CDR3 comprises 15 residues. The CDR3 DNA sequence: TGTGCCAGCAGCCTTGGCGGGGGCCCTGTAAATGAGCAGTTCTTC. Its translation is CASSLGGGPVNEQFF.

The CDR3 reads CASSRGGGRVAFF. CDR3 bases: TGCGCCAGCAGCAGAGGGGGGGGCCGGGTAGCTTTCTTT. The J gene is TRBJ1-1, the V gene TRBV5-1, with D tentatively TRBD1 (6 bases). Germline loops: CDR1 SGHRS, CDR2 YFSETQ. V was pared by 4 bases and J by 10 bases, with 17 bases between. The CDR3 has 13 residues.

The J gene is TRBJ2-7, the V gene TRBV6-1, with TRBD2 identical over 7 bases. Germline V gives CDR1 MNHNS, CDR2 SASEGT. The ends lost 4 bases at V and 5 bases at J; junction bases unmatched: 5. The CDR3 has 13 residues. This CDR3 reads CASSVYRGDEQYF. In DNA form, the CDR3 reads TGTGCCAGCAGTGTATATCGGGGGGACGAGCAGTACTTC.

This sequence joins TRBV5-1 and TRBJ1-1, with 7 bases lining up with TRBD1. Germline lookup yields CDR1 SGHRS and CDR2 YFSETQ. The CDR3 sequence is 13 residues long. V lost 5 bases to trimming and J lost 7 bases; unmatched junction nucleotides: 8. CDR3 in DNA: TGCGCCAGCAGGCTGAGATGGGACAGTGAAGCTTTCTTT. Amino acids: CASRLRWDSEAFF.

The J gene is TRBJ2-5, the V gene TRBV5-1, with 8 nucleotides matching TRBD1. The CDR3 consists of 15 residues. CDR1 and CDR2 from the germline V gene are SGHRS and YFSETQ. V gave up 2 bases and J gave up 3 bases; unmatched junction bases: 6. CDR3: CASSLTGGLEETQYF. The CDR3 DNA is TGCGCCAGCAGCTTAACAGGGGGTCTCGAAGAGACCCAGTACTTC. Combining the CDR3 with reference TRBV5-1 and TRBJ2-5 gives the whole variable domain KAGVTQTPRYLIKTRGQQVTLSCSPISGHRSVSWYQQTPGQGLQFLFEYFSETQRNKGNFPGRFSGRQFSNSRSEMNVSTLELGDSALYLCASSLTGGLEETQYFGPGTRLLVL.

J is TRBJ2-3 and V is TRBV4-1; 9 bases map to TRBD2. The germline CDR1 and CDR2 sequences are MGHRA and YSYEKL. The CDR3 consists of 17 residues. V lost 0 bases to trimming and J lost 6 bases; unmatched junction nucleotides: 10. In DNA, the CDR3 is TGCGCCAGCAGCCAAGATCGGGCTAGCGGGGACCCGGATACGCAGTATTTT. It encodes CASSQDRASGDPDTQYF.

This clone was counted a few times. At one end, the junction sequence differs from germline, possibly due to a read error. The V call is TRBV7-9, the J call TRBJ2-7; 8 bases line up with TRBD1. CDR3 length: 16 amino acids. The V gene's germline CDR1 is SEHNR and CDR2 FQNEAQ (reference sequence). The CDR3 nucleotides read TGTTCCAGCAGCTTGGGCCCAGGGGGCCCAACCTACGAGCAGTACTTC. Translating gives CSSSLGPGGPTYEQYF.

This clone was found a few times. The chain recombines TRBV2 with TRBJ1-1; 7 nucleotides match TRBD1. The V segment lost 4 bases and the J segment 4 bases; nucleotides outside the gene matches: 3. The CDR3 loop spans 13 amino acids. The germline V gene has CDR1 SNHLY and CDR2 FYNNEI. The CDR3 region is CASSVNRGTEAFF. The CDR3 region has the DNA TGTGCCAGCAGTGTAAACAGGGGCACTGAAGCTTTCTTT.

The chain is built from TRBV13 and TRBJ2-7; 8 bases agree with TRBD2. Germline lookup yields CDR1 PRHDT and CDR2 FYEKMQ (reference sequence). J was trimmed by 4 bases and V by 4 bases; bases with no gene match: 9. The CDR3 has 15 amino acids. As DNA, the CDR3 is TGTGCCAGCAGCTCCCTCGGGGGGGCCCAGTACGAGCAGTACTTC. It encodes CASSSLGGAQYEQYF.

The chain links TRBV29-1 to TRBJ2-4; 9 nucleotides agree with TRBD1. The length of the CDR3 is 16 residues. Trimming took 7 bases from V and 1 from J; bases not matched to a gene: 11. Germline V gene data show CDR1 as SQVTM and CDR2 as ANQGSEA. The CDR3 sequence is CSAGKQGAEAKNIQYF. CDR3 in DNA: TGCAGCGCAGGAAAACAGGGGGCCGAGGCCAAAAACATTCAGTACTTC.

This clone showed up just a few times. The V call is TRBV27, the J call TRBJ2-3; 8 bases match TRBD1. CDR3 size: 16 residues. The V segment lost 6 bases and the J segment 0 bases; nucleotides outside the gene matches: 8. In germline, CDR1 is MNHEY, CDR2 SMNVEV (reference sequence). CDR3 amino acids: CASRSIQGASTDTQYF. CDR3 in DNA: TGTGCCAGCAGAAGCATCCAGGGGGCGAGCACAGATACGCAGTATTTT.

The chain uses TRBV27 and TRBJ1-2; 7 bases are shared with TRBD1. The CDR3 consists of 16 residues. J lost 0 bases, V lost 2 bases, and 6 bases had no gene match. Germline V CDR1 and CDR2: MNHEY, SMNVEV (reference sequence). CDR3 nucleotides: TGTGCCAGCAGTTTACGACCGGGACAGTCTAACTATGGCTACACCTTC. Translation: CASSLRPGQSNYGYTF.